The entry below gives a single TCR beta chain sequence along with its context. Trimming took 3 bases from V and 1 from J, leaving 6 bases between them. The CDR3 is 13 amino acids. This sample is part of a study of blood T cell repertoires in COVID-19. Study overall: Whether acute or convalescent, the COVID-19 samples came from the United States, Italy and Spain. T cells, B-cell-depleted T cells, or PBMCs provided the cDNA or gDNA that served as material.

Per the original data handling: Quantification of nucleated cells was approximated via reference gene primer amplification. Generated by immunoSEQ multiplex PCR, the TCRdb table keeps only in-frame clones and is missing some. Clone size and V and J calls were adopted from that table, with D and trimming inferred from the DNA. Of around 270,000 clones in the sample, approximately 86% are singletons; the top ten hold roughly 9.8%. The TCR sequence derives from a man aged 35 to 55 who had recovered from COVID-19. Specimen: peripheral blood. The V and J genes are TRBV12-3 or TRBV12-4 and TRBJ2-5; D is ambiguous. CDR3 coding DNA: TGTGCCAGCAGTTTTCGGGTCCAAGAGACCCAGTACTTC. Translated, it gives CASSFRVQETQYF.